This T cell receptor beta chain emerged from a study of blood T cells in healthy people across ages. Study conclusions and caveats: In older individuals, TCR beta diversity per million T cells was lower, falling roughly linearly with age. The study regarded diversity estimates from one million T cells as underestimates.

PBMCs numbering at least 7 million were isolated per sample. This CDR3 region has 15 residues. Germline V gene lookup returns CDR1 SGHTA and CDR2 FQGNSA. J lost 5 bases, V lost 5 bases, and 6 bases had no gene match. Of note for this clonotype: As yet, its antigen is unknown.

A second PCR of roughly 7 to 11 cycles used a sample-barcoded 5' primer and a J-beta primer mix. Each TCR beta cDNA got a 12-nucleotide random molecular identifier. Using its own MiXCR run on the 5' RACE reads, TCRdb lists one record per CDR3 protein. The data show 650,000 to 800,000 distinct CDR3 sequences, more than 40% seen once. The V gene is TRBV7-2, the J gene TRBJ2-5; 12 bases agree with TRBD1. The sequencing input was blood. The receptor comes from a man aged 60 to 75 in good health. Written as DNA, the CDR3 is TGTGCCAGCAGCCGGGACAGGGGGCGTCAGGAGACCCAGTACTTC. Encoded protein: CASSRDRGRQETQYF.